This TCR beta chain was sequenced for a study of blood T cell repertoires in COVID-19. Whole-study context: Whether acute or convalescent, the COVID-19 samples came from the United States, Italy and Spain. From T cells, B-cell-depleted T cells, or PBMCs came the material, which was cDNA or gDNA.

The CDR3 length is 14 residues. The germline V gene has CDR1 SGHRS and CDR2 YFSETQ. With V trimmed by 4 bases and J by 3 bases, 4 bases remained unmatched. This clone was seen once. The repertoire was sequenced with immunoSEQ multiplex PCR; TCRdb's copy has only in-frame clones and lacks some. The table has a few hundred thousand clones, less than 90% seen once. Clinical history reported by participants formed the basis on which cohorts were assigned. The TCR sequence derives from a woman in her 50s who had recovered from COVID-19. The sample consisted of PBMCs or T cells enriched from blood (not recorded which). This chain joins TRBV5-1 and TRBJ1-5; 7 positions match TRBD1. In nucleotides, the CDR3 is TGCGCCAGCAGCAAAGGACAGGACAATCAGCCCCAGCATTTT. Translated: CASSKGQDNQPQHF.